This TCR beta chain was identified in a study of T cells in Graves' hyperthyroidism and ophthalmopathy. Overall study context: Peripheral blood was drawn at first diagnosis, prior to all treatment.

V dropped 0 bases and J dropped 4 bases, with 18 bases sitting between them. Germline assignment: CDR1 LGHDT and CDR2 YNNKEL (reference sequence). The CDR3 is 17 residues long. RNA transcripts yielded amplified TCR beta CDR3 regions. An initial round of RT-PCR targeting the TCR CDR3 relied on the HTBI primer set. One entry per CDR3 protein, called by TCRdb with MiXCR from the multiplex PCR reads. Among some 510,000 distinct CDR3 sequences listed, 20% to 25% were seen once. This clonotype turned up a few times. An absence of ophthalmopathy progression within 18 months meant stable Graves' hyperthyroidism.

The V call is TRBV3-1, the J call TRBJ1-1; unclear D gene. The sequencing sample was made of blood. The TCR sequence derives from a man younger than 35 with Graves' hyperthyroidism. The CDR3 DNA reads TGTGCCAGCAGCCAAGATCGGGGTATGTTGATCGGCACTGAAGCTTTCTTT. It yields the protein CASSQDRGMLIGTEAFF.